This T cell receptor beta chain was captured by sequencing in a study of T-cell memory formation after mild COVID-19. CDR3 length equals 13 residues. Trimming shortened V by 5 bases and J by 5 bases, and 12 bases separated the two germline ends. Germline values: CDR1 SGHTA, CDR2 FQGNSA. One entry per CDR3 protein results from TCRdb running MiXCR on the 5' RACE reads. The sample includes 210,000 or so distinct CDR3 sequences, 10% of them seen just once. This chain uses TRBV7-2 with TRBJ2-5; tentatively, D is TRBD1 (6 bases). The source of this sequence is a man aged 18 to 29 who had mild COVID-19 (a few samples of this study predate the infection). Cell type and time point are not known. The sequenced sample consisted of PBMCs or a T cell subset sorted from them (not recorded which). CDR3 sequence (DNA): TGTGCCAGCAGCGCGACAGGATCCGAGACCCAGTACTTC. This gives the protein CASSATGSETQYF.